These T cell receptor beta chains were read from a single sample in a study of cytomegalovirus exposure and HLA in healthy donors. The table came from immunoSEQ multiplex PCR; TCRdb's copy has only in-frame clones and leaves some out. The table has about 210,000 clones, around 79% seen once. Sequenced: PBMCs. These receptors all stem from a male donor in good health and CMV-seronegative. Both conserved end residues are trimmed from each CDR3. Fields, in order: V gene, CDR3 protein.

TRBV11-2 ASSSIAGSTDTQY
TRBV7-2 ASSFGGIGELF
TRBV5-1 ASSLRGGGEQF
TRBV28 ASTTMLERDQETQY
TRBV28 ASTTGVTNEKLF
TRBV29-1 SPEGVSGANVLT
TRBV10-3 AISESEGTRVLF
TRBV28 ASSSGLAGGTDTQY
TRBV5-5 ASSPHGGVVGYEQY
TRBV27 ASSSGQSGVTNTEAF
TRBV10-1 ASRLLADSSYNEQF
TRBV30 AWSMRQTNEKLF
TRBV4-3 ASSQEVRGGNGYT
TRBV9 ASSGRVTGELF
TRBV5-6 ASSLESGWYGYT
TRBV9 ASSAGYGYT
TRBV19 ASSIFTGGERTEAF
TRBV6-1 ASSEYRSRGEYEQY
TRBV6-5 ASRTGTGGPDTQY
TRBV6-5 ASSPPTGNTIY
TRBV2 ASSRDRGGEQY
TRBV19 ATYPRAGGTEAF
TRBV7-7 ASSFGGPETQY
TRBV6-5 ASTPPGGETQY
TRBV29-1 SVDKEGQRTTEAF
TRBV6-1 ASRDNRVYNSPLH
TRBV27 ASSTRQGRFGEQY
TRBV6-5 ASRTGGVNQPQH
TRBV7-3 ASSSSGGLFYNEQF
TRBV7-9 ASSLLWQGNEKLF
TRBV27 ASSLSGWLGNTIY
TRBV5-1 ASSFQGSDQPQH
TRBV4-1 ASSQRGGSLNQPQH
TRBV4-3 ASSHDRVSSYEQY
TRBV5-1 ASSLRAGDTDTQY
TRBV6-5 ASKASGELDTQY